This T cell receptor (beta chain) was captured in a study of neurological immune-mediated disorders. In TCRdb, the 5' RACE reads were re-called with MiXCR into one record per CDR3 protein. The sample carries 55,000 to 65,000 distinct CDR3 sequences, around 10% recorded once. This CDR3 is built from 12 residues. V was cut by 8 bases and J by 7 bases, with 12 bases left in between. In germline, CDR1 is MNHEY, CDR2 SVGAGI. Described time point: longitudinal time-point 1 (baseline). This clonotype was picked up many times. Input material: PBMCs. This chain connects TRBV6-5 to TRBJ2-1; the D gene is possibly TRBD2 (6 bases). The TCR originated in a male donor with HTLV-1-associated myelopathy (HAM/TSP). The CDR3 reads CASSFGGNEQFF. The CDR3 region has the DNA TGTGCCAGCTCATTTGGGGGGAATGAGCAGTTCTTC.